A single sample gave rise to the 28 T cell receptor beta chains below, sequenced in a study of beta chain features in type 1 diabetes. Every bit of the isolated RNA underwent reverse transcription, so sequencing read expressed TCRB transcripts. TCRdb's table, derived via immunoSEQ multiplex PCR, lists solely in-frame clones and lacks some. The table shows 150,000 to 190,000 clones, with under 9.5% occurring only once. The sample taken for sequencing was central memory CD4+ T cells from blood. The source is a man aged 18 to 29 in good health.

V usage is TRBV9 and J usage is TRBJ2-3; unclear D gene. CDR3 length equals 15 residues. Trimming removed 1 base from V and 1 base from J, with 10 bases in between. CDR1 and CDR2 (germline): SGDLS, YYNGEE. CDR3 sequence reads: CASSVSPVRTDTQYF. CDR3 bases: TGTGCCAGCAGCGTATCTCCAGTCCGCACAGATACGCAGTATTTT.

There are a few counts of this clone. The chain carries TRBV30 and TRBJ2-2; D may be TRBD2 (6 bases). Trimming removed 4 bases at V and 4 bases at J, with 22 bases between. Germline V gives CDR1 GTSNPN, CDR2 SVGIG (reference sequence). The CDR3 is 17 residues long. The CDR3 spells CAWMGDSNPVTTGELFF. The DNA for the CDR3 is TGTGCCTGGATGGGGGACTCAAACCCGGTAACCACCGGGGAGCTGTTTTTT.

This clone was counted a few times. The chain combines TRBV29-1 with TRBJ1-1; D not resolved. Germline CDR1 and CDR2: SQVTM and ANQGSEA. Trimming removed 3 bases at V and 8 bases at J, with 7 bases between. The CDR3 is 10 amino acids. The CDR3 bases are TGCAGCGTTGAGGCCAGAGAAGCTTTCTTT. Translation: CSVEAREAFF.

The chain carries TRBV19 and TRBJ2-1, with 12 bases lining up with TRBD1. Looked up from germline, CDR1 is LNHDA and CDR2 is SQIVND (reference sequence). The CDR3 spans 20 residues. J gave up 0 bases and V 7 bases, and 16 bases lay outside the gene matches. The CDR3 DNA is TGTGCCAGTACCCAAAGGGGACAGGGGGCACACCAGAGCTCCTACAATGAGCAGTTCTTC. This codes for CASTQRGQGAHQSSYNEQFF.

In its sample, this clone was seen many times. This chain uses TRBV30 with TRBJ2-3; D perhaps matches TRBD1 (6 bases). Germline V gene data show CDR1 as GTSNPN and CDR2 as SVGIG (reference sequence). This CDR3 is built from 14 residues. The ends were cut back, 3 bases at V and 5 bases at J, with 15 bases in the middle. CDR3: CAWRQGPAGDTQYF. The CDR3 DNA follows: TGTGCCTGGAGGCAGGGGCCTGCCGGAGATACGCAGTATTTT.

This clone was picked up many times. The CDR3 reads CASSRDYSYEQYF. The CDR3 DNA reads as TGTGCCAGCAGCCGTGACTATTCCTACGAGCAGTACTTC. The gene calls are TRBV7-9 and TRBJ2-7; possibly TRBD2 for D (5 bases). Germline CDR1 reads SEHNR; CDR2 reads FQNEAQ (reference sequence). The V end lost 5 bases, the J end lost 1 base, and 9 bases lay between the germline ends. CDR3 length: 13 residues.

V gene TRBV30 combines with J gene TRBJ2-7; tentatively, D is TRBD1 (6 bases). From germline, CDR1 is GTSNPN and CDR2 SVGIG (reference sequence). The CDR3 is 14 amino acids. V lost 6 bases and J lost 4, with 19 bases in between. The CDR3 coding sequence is TGTGCCTGCGGGAAAAAGGACAGATTATACGAGCAGTACTTC. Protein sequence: CACGKKDRLYEQYF.

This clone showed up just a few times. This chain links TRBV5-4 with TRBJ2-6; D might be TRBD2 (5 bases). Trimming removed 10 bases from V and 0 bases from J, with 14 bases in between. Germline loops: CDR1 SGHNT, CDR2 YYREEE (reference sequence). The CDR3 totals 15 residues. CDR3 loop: CASGGSYSGANVLTF. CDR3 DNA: TGTGCCTCCGGCGGGTCCTACTCTGGGGCCAACGTCCTGACTTTC.

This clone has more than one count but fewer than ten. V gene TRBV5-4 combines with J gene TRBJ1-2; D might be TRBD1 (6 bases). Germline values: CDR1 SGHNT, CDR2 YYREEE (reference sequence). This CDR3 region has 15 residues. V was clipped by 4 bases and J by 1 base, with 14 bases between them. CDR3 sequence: CASSPRQGNNYGYTF. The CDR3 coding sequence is TGTGCCAGCAGCCCTAGGCAGGGGAATAACTATGGCTACACCTTC.

The CDR3 protein is CASSRTGTSAGEQYF. CDR3 nucleotides: TGCGCCAGCAGCCGAACCGGGACTAGCGCGGGCGAGCAGTACTTC. The rearrangement joins TRBV5-1 to TRBJ2-7; 10 bases map to TRBD2. Germline V gives CDR1 SGHRS, CDR2 YFSETQ. This CDR3 region has 15 residues. Germline trimming cut 4 bases from V and 6 bases from J; bases unmatched to any gene: 10.

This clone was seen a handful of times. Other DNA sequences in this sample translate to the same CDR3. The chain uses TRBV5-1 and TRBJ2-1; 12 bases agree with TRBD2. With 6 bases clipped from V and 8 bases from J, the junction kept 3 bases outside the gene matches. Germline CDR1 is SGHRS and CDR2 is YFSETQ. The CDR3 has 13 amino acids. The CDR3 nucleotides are TGCGCCAGCACGCCTAGCGGGGGGGATGAGCAGTTCTTC. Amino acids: CASTPSGGDEQFF.

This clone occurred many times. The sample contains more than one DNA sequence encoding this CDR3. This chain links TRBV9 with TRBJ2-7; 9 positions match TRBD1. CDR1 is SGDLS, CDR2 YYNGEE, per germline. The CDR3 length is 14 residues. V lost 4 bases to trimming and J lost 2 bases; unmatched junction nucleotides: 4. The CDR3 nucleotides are TGTGCCAGCAGCCTCGGGACAGGGCCCTACGAGCAGTACTTC. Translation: CASSLGTGPYEQYF.

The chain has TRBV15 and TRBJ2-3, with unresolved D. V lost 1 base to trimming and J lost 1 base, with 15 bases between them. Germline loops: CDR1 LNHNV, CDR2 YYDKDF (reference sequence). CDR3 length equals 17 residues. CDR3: CATSRVRSHRGTDTQYF. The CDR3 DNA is TGTGCCACCAGCAGAGTCCGGAGTCACCGGGGCACAGATACGCAGTATTTT.

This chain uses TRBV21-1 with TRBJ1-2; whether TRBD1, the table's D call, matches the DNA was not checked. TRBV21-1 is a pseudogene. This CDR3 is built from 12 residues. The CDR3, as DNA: TGTGCCAGACGAATCCCAGACTATGGCTACACCTTC. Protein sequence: CARRIPDYGYTF.

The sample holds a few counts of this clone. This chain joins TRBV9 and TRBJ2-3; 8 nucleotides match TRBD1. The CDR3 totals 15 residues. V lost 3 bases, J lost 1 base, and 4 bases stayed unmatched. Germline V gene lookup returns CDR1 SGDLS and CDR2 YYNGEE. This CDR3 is CASSDQGAGTDTQYF. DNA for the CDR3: TGTGCCAGCAGCGACCAGGGGGCAGGCACAGATACGCAGTATTTT.

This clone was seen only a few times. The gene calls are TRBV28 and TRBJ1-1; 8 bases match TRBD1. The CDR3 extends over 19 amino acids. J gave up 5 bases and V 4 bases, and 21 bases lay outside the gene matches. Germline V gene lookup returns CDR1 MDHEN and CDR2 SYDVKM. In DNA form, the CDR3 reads TGTGCCAGCAGTTACCTCGGTCTTCGGGACAGGTACCCCGAAACTGAAGCTTTCTTT. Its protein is CASSYLGLRDRYPETEAFF.

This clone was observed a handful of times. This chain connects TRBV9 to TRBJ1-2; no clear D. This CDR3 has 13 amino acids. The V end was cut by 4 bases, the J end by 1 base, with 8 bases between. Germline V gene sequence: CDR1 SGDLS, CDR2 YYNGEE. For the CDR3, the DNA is TGTGCCAGCAGCTATGTCAGTAACTATGGCTACACCTTC. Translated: CASSYVSNYGYTF.

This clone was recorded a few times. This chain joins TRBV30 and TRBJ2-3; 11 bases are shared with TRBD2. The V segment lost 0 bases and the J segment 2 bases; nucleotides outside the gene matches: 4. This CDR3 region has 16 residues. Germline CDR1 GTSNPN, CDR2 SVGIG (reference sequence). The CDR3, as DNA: TGTGCCTGGAGTGTAGGGACTAGCGGCTACACAGATACGCAGTATTTT. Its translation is CAWSVGTSGYTDTQYF.

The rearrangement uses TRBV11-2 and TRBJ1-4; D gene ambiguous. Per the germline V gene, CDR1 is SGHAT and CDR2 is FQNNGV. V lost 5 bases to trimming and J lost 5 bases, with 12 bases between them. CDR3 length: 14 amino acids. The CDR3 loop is CASSVGLANEKLFF. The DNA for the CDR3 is TGTGCCAGCAGCGTCGGTCTTGCCAATGAAAAACTGTTTTTT. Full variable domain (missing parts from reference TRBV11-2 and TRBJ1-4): EAGVAQSPRYKIIEKRQSVAFWCNPISGHATLYWYQQILGQGPKLLIQFQNNGVVDDSQLPKDRFSAERLKGVDSTLKIQPAKLEDSAVYLCASSVGLANEKLFFGSGTQLSVL.

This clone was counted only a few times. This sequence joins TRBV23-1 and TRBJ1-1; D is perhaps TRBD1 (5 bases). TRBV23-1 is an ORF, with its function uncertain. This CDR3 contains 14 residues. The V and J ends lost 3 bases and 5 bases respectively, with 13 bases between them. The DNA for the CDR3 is TGCGCCAGCAGTCAGGGGCAGGTAGAGACTGAAGCTTTCTTT. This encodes CASSQGQVETEAFF.

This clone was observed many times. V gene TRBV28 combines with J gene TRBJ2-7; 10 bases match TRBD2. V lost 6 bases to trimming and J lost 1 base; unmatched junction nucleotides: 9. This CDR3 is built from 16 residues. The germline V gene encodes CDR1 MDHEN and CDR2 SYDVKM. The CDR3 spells CASRLAGLLGSYEQYF. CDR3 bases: TGTGCCAGCAGACTAGCGGGACTGTTGGGTTCCTACGAGCAGTACTTC.

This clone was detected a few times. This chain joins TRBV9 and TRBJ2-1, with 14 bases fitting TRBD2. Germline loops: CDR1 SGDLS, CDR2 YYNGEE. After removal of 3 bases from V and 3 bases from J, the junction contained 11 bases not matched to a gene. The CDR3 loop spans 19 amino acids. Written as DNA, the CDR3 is TGTGCCAGCAGCGCCCCCCGGACTAGCGGGAGGACCTACTACAATGAGCAGTTCTTC. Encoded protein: CASSAPRTSGRTYYNEQFF.

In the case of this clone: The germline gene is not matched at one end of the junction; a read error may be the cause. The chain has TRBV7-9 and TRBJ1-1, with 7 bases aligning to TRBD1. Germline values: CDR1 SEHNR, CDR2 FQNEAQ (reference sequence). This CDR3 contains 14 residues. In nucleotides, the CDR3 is TGTGCCAGCAGCTTTACCAGGACAGGCCGGGGGTTCTATTTT. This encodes CASSFTRTGRGFYF.

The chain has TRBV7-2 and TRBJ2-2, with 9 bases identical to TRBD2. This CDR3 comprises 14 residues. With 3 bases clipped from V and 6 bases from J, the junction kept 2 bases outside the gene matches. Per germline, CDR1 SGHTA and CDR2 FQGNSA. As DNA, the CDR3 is TGTGCCAGCAGCTTTAGCGGGAGTTCCGGGGAGCTGTTTTTT. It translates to CASSFSGSSGELFF.

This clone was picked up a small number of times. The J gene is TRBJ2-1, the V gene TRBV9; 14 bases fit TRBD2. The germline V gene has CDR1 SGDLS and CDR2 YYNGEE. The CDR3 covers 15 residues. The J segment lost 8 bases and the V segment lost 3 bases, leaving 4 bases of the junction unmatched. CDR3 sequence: CASSAGLAGVHEQFF. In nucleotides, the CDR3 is TGTGCCAGCAGCGCGGGACTAGCGGGAGTACATGAGCAGTTCTTC. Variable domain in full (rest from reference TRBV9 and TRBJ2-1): DSGVTQTPKHLITATGQRVTLRCSPRSGDLSVYWYQQSLDQGLQFLIQYYNGEERAKGNILERFSAQQFPDLHSELNLSSLELGDSALYFCASSAGLAGVHEQFFGPGTRLTVL.

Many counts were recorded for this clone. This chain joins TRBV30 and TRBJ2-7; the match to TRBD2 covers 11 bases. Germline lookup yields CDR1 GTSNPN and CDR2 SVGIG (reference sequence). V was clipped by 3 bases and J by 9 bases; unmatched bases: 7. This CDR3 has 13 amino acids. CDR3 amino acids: CAWSETSGMMQYF. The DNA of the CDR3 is TGTGCCTGGAGCGAGACTAGCGGGATGATGCAGTACTTC.

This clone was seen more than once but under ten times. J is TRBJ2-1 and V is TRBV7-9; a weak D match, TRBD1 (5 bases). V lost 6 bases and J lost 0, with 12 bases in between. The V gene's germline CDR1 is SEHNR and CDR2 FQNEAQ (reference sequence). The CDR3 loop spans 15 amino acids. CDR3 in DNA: TGTGCCAGCAGACGTGGGGCGAGCTCCTACAATGAGCAGTTCTTC. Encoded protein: CASRRGASSYNEQFF.

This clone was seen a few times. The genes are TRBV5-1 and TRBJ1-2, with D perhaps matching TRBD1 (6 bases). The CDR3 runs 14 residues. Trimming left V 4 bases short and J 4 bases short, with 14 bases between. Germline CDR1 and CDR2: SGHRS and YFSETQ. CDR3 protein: CASSPDTGPYGYTF. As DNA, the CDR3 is TGCGCCAGCAGCCCCGACACAGGGCCCTATGGCTACACCTTC.